This is a list of T cell receptor beta chains from one sample in a study of shared clonotypes between healthy human individuals. The protocol was immunoSEQ multiplex PCR, while the TCRdb copy is restricted to in-frame clones and leaves out a portion. The sample contains roughly 510,000 clones, over 60% of which appear only once. Sequences were obtained from PBMCs. The receptors come from a woman in her thirties or forties in good health. Some clones in this sample may be carry-over from other donors' samples. Each CDR3 is given with its conserved first and last residue. The D gene is left open where the match is weak. For some rows the clone size is stated as once, few or many, or as a class when expanded; others skip it.

v_gene	len	d_gene	j_gene	abundance	CDR3nt	CDR3aa
TRBV25-1	16	TRBD1	TRBJ1-3	once	TGTGCCAGCAGTCCCCCCGGACAGGGTCGTGGAAACACCATATATTTT	CASSPPGQGRGNTIYF
TRBV7-8	16	TRBD2	TRBJ2-7	-	TGTGCCAGCAGCTTAGACTCACTAGCGGGAGCTGGCGAGCAGTACTTC	CASSLDSLAGAGEQYF
TRBV7-3	15	-	TRBJ1-1	-	TGTGCCAGCAGCTTAATACGGGGTAGGAACACTGAAGCTTTCTTT	CASSLIRGRNTEAFF
TRBV5-4	17	TRBD1	TRBJ2-4	-	TGTGCCAGCAGCCAAAACAGGGGATTTATAGCCAAAAACATTCAGTACTTC	CASSQNRGFIAKNIQYF
TRBV5-1	14	TRBD1	TRBJ2-5	-	TGCGCCAGCAGCCCCTGGGGACAGCAAGAGACCCAGTACTTC	CASSPWGQQETQYF
TRBV19	13	-	TRBJ1-2	many	TGTGCCAGTAGTCCGTCCGGTATTTATGGCTACACCTTC	CASSPSGIYGYTF
TRBV19	19	TRBD2	TRBJ2-1	-	TGTGCCAGTAGTATAGTCCCCGGGGGACTAGCGGGAAGGGGCAATGAGCAGTTCTTC	CASSIVPGGLAGRGNEQFF
TRBV9	14	-	TRBJ1-1	many	TGTGCCAGCAGCGTAGGTCAGCCGAACACTGAAGCTTTCTTT	CASSVGQPNTEAFF
TRBV4-2	13	-	TRBJ1-1	-	TGTGCCAGCAGCCAAGATTACGGGATGAGAGCTTTCTTT	CASSQDYGMRAFF
TRBV7-3	16	TRBD2	TRBJ2-2	-	TGTGCCAGCAGCAAACCTAGCGGGAGTCGTACCGGGGAGCTGTTTTTT	CASSKPSGSRTGELFF
TRBV7-9	14	-	TRBJ2-2	-	TGTGCCAGCAGCCCAGGGGCAATCACCGGGGAGCTGTTTTTT	CASSPGAITGELFF
TRBV28	15	-	TRBJ1-2	-	TGTGCCAGCACCTTGGGGGGGGAAAGGGGCTATGGCTACACCTTC	CASTLGGERGYGYTF
TRBV5-1	20	TRBD1	TRBJ2-5	-	TGCGCCAGCAGCTTGCGAGACCGGGACAGGGGTCGATATTTCCAAGAGACCCAGTACTTC	CASSLRDRDRGRYFQETQYF
TRBV19	15	TRBD1	TRBJ1-2	-	TGTGCCAGTAGTCCCCGGGGACAGGGGAACTATGGCTACACCTTC	CASSPRGQGNYGYTF
TRBV5-6	14	-	TRBJ1-2	many	TGTGCCAGCAGCTTGGCCATGGACGGCTATGGCTACACCTTC	CASSLAMDGYGYTF
TRBV15	14	-	TRBJ2-3	-	TGTGCCACCAGCAGGGGGAGTAGCTCAGATACGCAGTATTTT	CATSRGSSSDTQYF
TRBV28	14	TRBD1	TRBJ2-7	once	TGTGCCAGCAGTCCCCCGGGACAGGGGCGGGAGCAGTACTTC	CASSPPGQGREQYF
TRBV7-3	13	-	TRBJ2-2	-	TGTGCCAGCAGCTTAGGCTATTGGGGGGAGCTGTTTTTT	CASSLGYWGELFF
TRBV5-4	14	-	TRBJ1-4	-	TGTGCCAGCAGCACCGGGACTAGTAATGAAAAACTGTTTTTT	CASSTGTSNEKLFF
TRBV4-1	17	-	TRBJ1-4	once	TGCGCCAGCAGCCACCCCAAGGGCGGGGAGGGGGATGAAAAACTGTTTTTT	CASSHPKGGEGDEKLFF
TRBV7-2	13	-	TRBJ1-5	-	TGTGCCAGCAGCCCGGACCGAAATCAGCCCCAGCATTTT	CASSPDRNQPQHF
TRBV19	14	-	TRBJ2-7	-	TGTGCCAGTAGTATTCTTGGACTCTCCTACGAGCAGTACTTC	CASSILGLSYEQYF
TRBV19	15	-	TRBJ1-5	-	TGTGCCAGTAGTATAGTCAGACAGGTCAATCAGCCCCAGCATTTT	CASSIVRQVNQPQHF
TRBV28	15	-	TRBJ1-5	-	TGTGCCAGCACAACAACAGGGAGTGGGGATCAGCCCCAGCATTTT	CASTTTGSGDQPQHF
TRBV5-8	16	-	TRBJ2-3	-	TGTGCCAGCAGCTTTAGTAGGACCGCTAGCACAGATACGCAGTATTTT	CASSFSRTASTDTQYF
TRBV28	14	TRBD1	TRBJ2-3	-	TGTGCCAGCAGTACTACAGGGGTCACAGATACGCAGTATTTT	CASSTTGVTDTQYF
TRBV19	17	TRBD2	TRBJ2-3	-	TGTGCCAGTACCCTCTCAGGGGGACTAGCGGGAGTGGATACGCAGTATTTT	CASTLSGGLAGVDTQYF